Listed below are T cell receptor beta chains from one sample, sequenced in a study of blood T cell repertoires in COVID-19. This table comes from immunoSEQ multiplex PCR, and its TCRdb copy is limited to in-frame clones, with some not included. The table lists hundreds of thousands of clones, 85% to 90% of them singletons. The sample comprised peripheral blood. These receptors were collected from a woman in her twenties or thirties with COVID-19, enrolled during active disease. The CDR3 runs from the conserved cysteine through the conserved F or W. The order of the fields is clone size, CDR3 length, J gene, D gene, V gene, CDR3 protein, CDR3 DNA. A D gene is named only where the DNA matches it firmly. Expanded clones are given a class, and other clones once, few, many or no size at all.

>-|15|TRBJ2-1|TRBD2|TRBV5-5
CASTPREGLYNEQFF
TGTGCCAGCACCCCTCGGGAGGGTCTATACAATGAGCAGTTCTTC
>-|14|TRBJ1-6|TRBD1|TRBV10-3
CAISAGTEGSPLHF
TGTGCCATCAGTGCCGGGACAGAAGGTTCACCCCTCCACTTT
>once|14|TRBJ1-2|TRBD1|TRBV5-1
CASSLTGARGGYTF
TGCGCCAGCAGTCTAACAGGGGCTCGCGGTGGCTACACCTTC
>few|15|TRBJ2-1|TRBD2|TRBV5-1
CASSLGPKGGSEGFF
TGCGCCAGCAGCTTGGGGCCCAAGGGCGGGAGCGAGGGGTTCTTC
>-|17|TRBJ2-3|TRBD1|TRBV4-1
CASSQDPTGGRLDTQYF
TGCGCCAGCAGCCAAGATCCCACAGGGGGCCGTTTAGATACGCAGTATTTT
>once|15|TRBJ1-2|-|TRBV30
CAWSLGRRGNYGYTF
TGTGCCTGGAGTTTAGGCAGGCGGGGTAACTATGGCTACACCTTC
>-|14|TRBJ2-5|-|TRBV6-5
CASSYSARPETQYF
TGTGCCAGCAGTTACTCGGCTAGGCCGGAGACCCAGTACTTC
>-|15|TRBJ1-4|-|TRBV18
CASSPPRGTNEKLFF
TGTGCCAGCTCACCGCCTAGAGGGACTAATGAAAAACTGTTTTTT
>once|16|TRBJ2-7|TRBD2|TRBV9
CASSPSGASGTYEQYF
TGTGCCAGCAGCCCATCCGGTGCTAGCGGAACCTACGAGCAGTACTTC
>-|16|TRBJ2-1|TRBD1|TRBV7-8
CASSTRSGTGMDEQFF
TGTGCCAGCAGCACAAGATCCGGGACAGGGATGGATGAGCAGTTCTTC
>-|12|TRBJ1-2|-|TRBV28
CASSPPGRGYTF
TGTGCCAGCAGTCCTCCCGGTCGGGGCTACACCTTC
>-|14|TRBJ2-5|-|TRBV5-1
CASSLEGIQETQYF
TGCGCCAGCAGCTTGGAGGGGATCCAAGAGACCCAGTACTTC
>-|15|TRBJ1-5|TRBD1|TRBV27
CASRDRDRGGQPQHF
TGTGCCAGCAGGGACCGGGACAGGGGGGGTCAGCCCCAGCATTTT
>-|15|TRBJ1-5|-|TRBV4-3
CASSQDSQNRQPQHF
TGCGCCAGCAGCCAAGATTCGCAGAACAGACAGCCCCAGCATTTT
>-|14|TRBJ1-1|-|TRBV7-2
CASSLYEGNTEAFF
TGTGCCAGCAGCTTATACGAGGGGAACACTGAAGCTTTCTTT
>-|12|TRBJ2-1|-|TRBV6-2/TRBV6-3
CASSFGYNEQFF
TGTGCCAGCAGTTTCGGGTACAATGAGCAGTTCTTC
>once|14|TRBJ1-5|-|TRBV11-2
CASSLDEFWQPQHF
TGTGCCAGCAGCTTAGATGAGTTCTGGCAGCCCCAGCATTTT
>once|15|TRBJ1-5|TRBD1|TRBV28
CASSLAPGGQQPQHF
TGTGCCAGCAGTTTAGCCCCAGGGGGCCAGCAGCCCCAGCATTTT
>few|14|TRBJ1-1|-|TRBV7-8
CASSLQGPAPEAFF
TGTGCCAGCAGCTTGCAGGGTCCGGCCCCTGAAGCTTTCTTT
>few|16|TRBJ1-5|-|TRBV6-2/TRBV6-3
CASSTLQRVRNQPQHF
TGTGCCAGCAGTACACTTCAGAGGGTCCGCAATCAGCCCCAGCATTTT
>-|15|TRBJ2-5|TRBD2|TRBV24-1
CATSSGGGKGETQYF
TGTGCCACCTCCTCAGGCGGGGGGAAGGGCGAGACCCAGTACTTC
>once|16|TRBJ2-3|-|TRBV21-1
CASSKKDRGRTDTQYF
TGTGCCAGCAGCAAAAAGGACAGGGGGCGCACAGATACGCAGTATTTT
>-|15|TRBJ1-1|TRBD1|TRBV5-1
CASSSRTGRGTEAFF
TGCGCCAGCAGCTCCCGGACAGGGCGCGGCACTGAAGCTTTCTTT
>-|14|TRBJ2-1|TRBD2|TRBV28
CATSRLAGGHEQFF
TGTGCCACCTCAAGGCTAGCGGGAGGTCATGAGCAGTTCTTC
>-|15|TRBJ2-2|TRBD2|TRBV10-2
CASSLAGGYTGELFF
TGCGCCAGCAGTCTAGCGGGAGGTTACACCGGGGAGCTGTTTTTT
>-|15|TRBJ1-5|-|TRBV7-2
CASSPSIGRNQPQHF
TGTGCCAGCAGCCCTTCGATTGGGAGAAATCAGCCCCAGCATTTT
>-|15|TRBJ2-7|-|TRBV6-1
CASSSHGGSVNEQYF
TGTGCCAGCAGTTCCCACGGGGGTAGCGTCAACGAGCAGTACTTC
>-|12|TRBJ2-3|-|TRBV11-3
CASSRGTDTQYF
TGTGCCAGCAGCCGGGGCACAGATACGCAGTATTTT
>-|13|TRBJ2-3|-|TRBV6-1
CASSELSTDTQYF
TGTGCCAGCAGTGAACTGAGCACAGATACGCAGTATTTT
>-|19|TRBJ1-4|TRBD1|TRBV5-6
CASSLDGQGRYQLDEKLFF
TGTGCCAGCAGCTTGGACGGACAGGGGCGATACCAACTGGATGAAAAACTGTTTTTT
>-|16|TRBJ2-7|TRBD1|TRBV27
CASSPTQGARSYEQYF
TGTGCCAGCAGTCCGACACAGGGGGCAAGGTCCTACGAGCAGTACTTC
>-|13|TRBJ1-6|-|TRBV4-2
CASSPFFNSPLHF
TGTGCCAGCAGCCCCTTTTTTAATTCACCCCTCCACTTT
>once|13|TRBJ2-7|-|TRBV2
CASSMTETYEQYF
TGTGCCAGCAGCATGACAGAAACCTACGAGCAGTACTTC
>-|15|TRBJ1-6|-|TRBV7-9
CASSNLHGIRSPLHF
TGTGCCAGCAGCAACTTACACGGGATTCGCTCACCCCTCCACTTT
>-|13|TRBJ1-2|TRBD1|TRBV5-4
CASRPGTGYGYTF
TGTGCCAGCAGACCCGGGACAGGCTATGGCTACACCTTC
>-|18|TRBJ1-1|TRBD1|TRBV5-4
CASSLGTGGRLYHTEAFF
TGTGCCAGCAGCCTCGGGACAGGGGGCCGTCTTTATCACACTGAAGCTTTCTTT
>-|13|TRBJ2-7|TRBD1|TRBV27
CASSFYRGYEQYF
TGTGCCAGCAGTTTTTACAGGGGTTACGAGCAGTACTTC
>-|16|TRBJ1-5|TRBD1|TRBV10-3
CARDCDRGVGNQPQHF
TGTGCCAGGGATTGCGACAGGGGAGTTGGGAATCAGCCCCAGCATTTT
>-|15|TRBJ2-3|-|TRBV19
CASSTGLGYTDTQYF
TGTGCCAGTAGTACCGGACTGGGGTACACAGATACGCAGTATTTT
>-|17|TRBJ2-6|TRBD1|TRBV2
CATYPGQGIPGANVLTF
TGTGCCACTTATCCGGGACAGGGAATTCCTGGGGCCAACGTCCTGACTTTC
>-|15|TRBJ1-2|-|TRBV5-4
CASSLGWTQPYGYTF
TGTGCCAGCAGCTTGGGCTGGACACAGCCCTATGGCTACACCTTC
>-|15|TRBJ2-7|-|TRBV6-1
CASSESVSGSYEQYF
TGTGCCAGCAGTGAGTCGGTCTCGGGATCCTACGAGCAGTACTTC
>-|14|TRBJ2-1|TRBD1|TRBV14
CASSDRGLYNEQFF
TGTGCCAGCAGCGACAGGGGGCTTTACAATGAGCAGTTCTTC
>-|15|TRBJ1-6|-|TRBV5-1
CASTLGGLPNSPLHF
TGCGCCAGCACCCTGGGGGGACTGCCTAATTCACCCCTCCACTTT